This TCR beta chain came from a study of breast tumors, draining lymph nodes, adjacent tissues. This clonotype was recorded at least ten times. No antigen is known for it. TCRdb ran MiXCR on the multiplex PCR reads and lists one entry per CDR3 protein. The profile covers more than 100,000 distinct CDR3 sequences, with approximately 20% appearing a single time and about 2.4% taken by the ten largest. The lymph nodes were axillary draining lymph nodes from breast cancer patients. Study-wide findings and caveats: Luminal-like breast cancer showed significantly greater tumor-nontumor repertoire similarity than basal-like breast cancer did. Findings are consistent with lymph node origin and intratumoral expansion of most tumor T cells. Compared with lymph nodes, tumors were less diverse; compared with nontumor tissue, more. Data only fit, rather than demonstrated, lymph node origin of most tumor T cells.

Per the germline V gene, CDR1 is SGHTA and CDR2 is FQGTGA. V lost 5 bases and J lost 2, with 11 bases in between. There are 14 residues in the CDR3. Sequencing used axillary lymph node tissue. The chain is built from TRBV7-3 and TRBJ2-3, with D perhaps matching TRBD2 (6 bases). This clonotype was sampled from a female donor with breast cancer. Some clones in this sample may be carry-over from other donors' samples. In DNA, the CDR3 is TGTGCCAGCAGCCTAGGACTAAACACAGATACGCAGTATTTT. Encoded protein: CASSLGLNTDTQYF.